Below are 4 T cell receptor beta chains sequenced from a single sample in a study of blood T cell repertoires in COVID-19. Assay: immunoSEQ multiplex PCR; the TCRdb copy retains only in-frame clones and omits some. The sample consists of tens of thousands of clones, 75% to 95% of them appearing once. The sample taken for sequencing was peripheral blood. The receptors here all came from a human donor with active COVID-19. The donor label of this sample is uncertain.

A few counts support this clone. The genes are TRBV10-1 and TRBJ2-7; TRBD1 is a possible D gene (8 bases). The CDR3 contains 14 residues. The ends were cut back, 5 bases at V and 1 base at J, with 12 bases in the middle. Germline-derived CDR1 and CDR2 are WNHNN and SYGVQD (reference sequence). For the CDR3, the DNA is TGCGCCAGCAGTACAGGGGGGGATTCCTACGAGCAGTACTTC. Its protein product is CASSTGGDSYEQYF.

The chain employs TRBV3-1 (or the pseudogene TRBV3-2) and TRBJ2-3, with 10 nucleotides matching TRBD1. Germline lookup yields CDR1 LGHDT and CDR2 YNNKEL (reference sequence). CDR3 length: 16 amino acids. Trimming took 3 bases from V and 2 from J; bases not matched to a gene: 5. DNA of the CDR3: TGTGCCAGCAGCCAGGGGACAGGGGCAGTCACAGATACGCAGTATTTT. This encodes CASSQGTGAVTDTQYF.

This chain joins TRBV27 and TRBJ2-1, with 11 bases matching TRBD2. The CDR3 spans 16 residues. V gave up 1 base and J gave up 7 bases; unmatched junction bases: 6. CDR1 and CDR2 from the germline V gene are MNHEY and SMNVEV (reference sequence). Here the CDR3 DNA reads TGTGCCAGCAGTTTATTAGGGCTAGCGGGAGGAAATGAGCAGTTCTTC. Translating it yields CASSLLGLAGGNEQFF.

This clone has just a few counts. This chain connects TRBV28 to TRBJ1-4; D is perhaps TRBD1 (5 bases). The germline V gene encodes CDR1 MDHEN and CDR2 SYDVKM. The CDR3 has 14 amino acids. The V end was cut by 3 bases, the J end by 8 bases, with 13 bases between. CDR3 region: CASSFTQGLEKLFF. The CDR3 DNA reads as TGTGCCAGCAGTTTTACCCAGGGCCTCGAAAAACTGTTTTTT.